Listed below are T cell receptor beta chains from one sample, sequenced in a study of CD8 T cells in ankylosing spondylitis. TCRdb processed the 5' RACE reads anew with MiXCR; each CDR3 protein has one entry. This sample has tens of thousands of distinct CDR3 sequences; around 2.5% occur once, and the top ten carry approximately 8.1%. The sequenced sample consisted of blood, either unsorted or a sorted T cell fraction (not recorded which). These receptors were collected from a female donor with ankylosing spondylitis or in good health (not recorded which). The conserved cysteine and the conserved F or W are not part of the CDR3 here. A clone size is listed for some rows: how often the clone was seen (once, few, many), or a class if it is expanded.

J | V | size | CDR3
TRBJ2-7 | TRBV9 | many | ASSVATGTDLSYEQY
TRBJ2-5 | TRBV9 | . | ASSVGPGIQETQY
TRBJ2-1 | TRBV9 | many | ASSVTTVVSSYNEQF
TRBJ1-5 | TRBV9 | many | ASSGASSNQPQH
TRBJ2-1 | TRBV9 | many | ASSARAGDSYNEQF
TRBJ2-1 | TRBV9 | many | ASSVTTSGSSYNEQF
TRBJ2-1 | TRBV9 | many | ASSSHAGVSGSYNEQF
TRBJ2-3 | TRBV9 | many | ASSESQLAGVSTDTQY
TRBJ1-5 | TRBV9 | many | ASSRDRGSNQPQH
TRBJ1-5 | TRBV7-8 | many | ASSLNSGTGIGKGNQPQH
TRBJ2-3 | TRBV9 | many | ASSVSGQGIDTQY
TRBJ2-1 | TRBV9 | . | ASSVIGVSEQF
TRBJ2-1 | TRBV9 | many | ASSLGTSGSSYNEQF
TRBJ2-1 | TRBV9 | many | ASSVELGASGGGEQF
TRBJ2-2 | TRBV9 | many | ASSALPVAGELF
TRBJ2-2 | TRBV9 | many | ASSQSGVRGTGELF